A single sample gave rise to the 15 T cell receptor beta chains below, sequenced in a study of OX40 agonist ivuxolimab in advanced cancers. Some clones are missing from TCRdb's copy, which holds only in-frame ones; the method was immunoSEQ multiplex PCR. The sample has more than 65,000 clones, about 91% seen once. Sequencing used CD4+ or CD8+ T cells sorted from blood, obtained in a trial of the OX40 agonist ivuxolimab. The receptors here all came from an adult with an advanced solid tumor such as melanoma, head and neck, liver or kidney cancer.

The chain uses TRBV4-1 and TRBJ1-3; D is uncertain. The CDR3 contains 17 residues. Trimming stripped 0 bases from V and 0 bases from J, with 12 bases between. Germline CDR1 is MGHRA and CDR2 is YSYEKL. DNA of the CDR3: TGCGCCAGCAGCCAAGAGGCCGTCGTGATCTCTGGAAACACCATATATTTT. Translation gives CASSQEAVVISGNTIYF.

The genes are TRBV6-1 and TRBJ1-2, with 9 nucleotides matching TRBD1. The CDR3 has 13 amino acids. Germline lookup yields CDR1 MNHNS and CDR2 SASEGT. Trimming cost V 6 bases and J 2 bases; bases outside gene matches: 1. As DNA, the CDR3 is TGTGCCAGCAGACAGGGGGCCAACTATGGCTACACCTTC. Translated, it gives CASRQGANYGYTF.

The chain carries TRBV6-1 and TRBJ2-5; D possibly uses TRBD1 or TRBD2 (5 bases each). V was cut by 3 bases and J by 4 bases, with 9 bases left in between. Per the germline V gene, CDR1 is MNHNS and CDR2 is SASEGT. This CDR3 is 13 amino acids long. The CDR3 region has the DNA TGTGCCAGCAGTGATTCGGGGCGAGAGACCCAGTACTTC. Translation gives CASSDSGRETQYF.

J is TRBJ1-2 and V is TRBV10-3, with TRBD1 identical over 11 bases. V dropped 3 bases and J dropped 3; count of bases not matched to a gene: 3. Germline V gene data show CDR1 as ENHRY and CDR2 as SYGVKD. CDR3 length: 15 residues. CDR3 bases: TGTGCCATCAGTGATTGGGACAGGGGGGACTATGGCTACACCTTC. The encoded protein is CAISDWDRGDYGYTF.

The rearrangement joins TRBV16 to TRBJ1-6; 9 nucleotides line up with TRBD1. The CDR3 spans 16 residues. V dropped 3 bases and J dropped 8; count of bases not matched to a gene: 8. Germline V lookup: CDR1 KGHSY, CDR2 FQNENV. The CDR3 bases are TGTGCCAGCAGCCAGTCGGACAGGGGTGCGTATTCACCCCTCCACTTT. It codes for CASSQSDRGAYSPLHF.

The chain employs TRBV11-3 and TRBJ2-1; D unclear. V was shortened by 0 bases and J by 7 bases, with 13 bases between the two germline ends. The CDR3 runs to 15 residues. The germline gives CDR1 SGHNT, CDR2 YENEEA. CDR3 residues: CASSLDPVGWNEQFF. The CDR3 bases are TGTGCCAGCAGCTTAGATCCAGTGGGCTGGAATGAGCAGTTCTTC.

This clone was detected only once. The chain is built from TRBV5-1 and TRBJ2-2, with a tentative D call TRBD1 (6 bases). Trimming cost V 1 base and J 2 bases, with 12 bases left between them. Germline V gene lookup returns CDR1 SGHRS and CDR2 YFSETQ. The CDR3 length is 16 residues. This CDR3 is CASSLRTDINTGELFF. DNA for the CDR3: TGCGCCAGCAGCTTGAGGACAGACATTAACACCGGGGAGCTGTTTTTT.

V and J are TRBV2 and TRBJ2-3, with D perhaps matching TRBD2 (6 bases). The germline CDR1 and CDR2 sequences are SNHLY and FYNNEI. This CDR3 is 15 amino acids long. Trimming pared 6 bases from V and 0 bases from J, leaving 13 bases between. In nucleotides, the CDR3 is TGTGCCAGCAGGCAGGGACTCGCTAGCACAGATACGCAGTATTTT. Translating gives CASRQGLASTDTQYF.

The V call is TRBV11-3, the J call TRBJ2-2; 9 nucleotides line up with TRBD1. V trimming: 0 bases; J trimming: 6 bases; junction bases outside the gene matches: 5. The CDR3 has 16 amino acids. Germline loops: CDR1 SGHNT, CDR2 YENEEA. The CDR3 nucleotides read TGTGCCAGCAGCTTAGAAGGGACAGGGTACGCCGGGGAGCTGTTTTTT. Translation gives CASSLEGTGYAGELFF.

The chain recombines TRBV19 with TRBJ2-1; TRBD1 might be the D (5 bases). The germline V and J ends were trimmed by 5 bases and 9 bases, with 11 bases remaining between them. From germline, CDR1 is LNHDA and CDR2 SQIVND (reference sequence). This CDR3 is built from 12 residues. The CDR3 sequence is CASSRTGGEQFF. The DNA for the CDR3 is TGTGCCAGTAGTCGCACAGGCGGTGAGCAGTTCTTC.

V usage is TRBV7-3 and J usage is TRBJ2-1; D ambiguous. Germline V gene data show CDR1 as SGHTA and CDR2 as FQGTGA. The CDR3 is made up of 18 amino acids. Trimming removed 4 bases from V and 2 bases from J, with 21 bases in between. For the CDR3, the DNA is TGTGCCAGCAGCTCCGCGGACCCAACTATAGGCCCCTACAATGAGCAGTTCTTC. It encodes CASSSADPTIGPYNEQFF.

This clone appeared a single time. The rearrangement joins TRBV5-4 to TRBJ2-1; D gene ambiguous. This CDR3 is built from 14 residues. The germline CDR1 and CDR2 sequences are SGHNT and YYREEE (reference sequence). The germline V and J ends were trimmed by 6 bases and 0 bases, with 10 bases remaining between them. This CDR3 reads CASTRQSSYNEQFF. DNA of the CDR3: TGTGCCAGCACCCGCCAGAGCTCCTACAATGAGCAGTTCTTC. The whole variable domain, remainder taken from reference TRBV5-4 and TRBJ2-1, is ETGVTQSPTHLIKTRGQQVTLRCSSQSGHNTVSWYQQALGQGPQFIFQYYREEENGRGNFPPRFSGLQFPNYSSELNVNALELDDSALYLCASTRQSSYNEQFFGPGTRLTVL.

This clone came up a few times. This chain links TRBV4-1 with TRBJ1-1, with 8 bases fitting TRBD1. This CDR3 is 15 amino acids long. The V and J ends lost 1 base and 2 bases, in that order; junction bases with no gene match: 3. Per germline, CDR1 MGHRA and CDR2 YSYEKL. The CDR3 coding sequence is TGCGCCAGCAGCCAAGGGACAGGGCTTAACACTGAAGCTTTCTTT. It translates to CASSQGTGLNTEAFF.

The rearrangement uses TRBV5-1 and TRBJ2-5; 11 positions agree with TRBD1. CDR1 and CDR2 (germline): SGHRS, YFSETQ. This CDR3 region has 16 residues. Trimming cost V 3 bases and J 1 base; bases outside gene matches: 5. CDR3 nucleotide sequence: TGCGCCAGCAGCTCCTCGGGACAGGGGGGCCAAGAGACCCAGTACTTC. Translating gives CASSSSGQGGQETQYF.

The rearrangement joins TRBV5-1 to TRBJ2-7; no clear D gene. The V and J ends lost 4 bases and 4 bases respectively, with 15 bases between them. Germline V gives CDR1 SGHRS, CDR2 YFSETQ. The CDR3 contains 14 residues. The CDR3 sequence: CASSTRPLEYEQYF. CDR3 sequence (DNA): TGCGCCAGCAGCACCCGGCCCCTGGAGTACGAGCAGTACTTC.